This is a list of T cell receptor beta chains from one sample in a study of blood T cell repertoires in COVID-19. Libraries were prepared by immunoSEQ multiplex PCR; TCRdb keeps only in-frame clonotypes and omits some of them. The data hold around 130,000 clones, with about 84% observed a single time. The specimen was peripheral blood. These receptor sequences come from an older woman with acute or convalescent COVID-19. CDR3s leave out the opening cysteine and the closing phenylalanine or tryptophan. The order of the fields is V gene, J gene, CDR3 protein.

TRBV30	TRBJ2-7	AWSSGGEQY
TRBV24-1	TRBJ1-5	ATSDSTGGYGQPQH
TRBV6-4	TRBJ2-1	ASSELAGGNEQF
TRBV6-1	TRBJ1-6	ASSEPGQGGSPLH
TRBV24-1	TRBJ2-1	ATSDLTAGTSGYNEQF
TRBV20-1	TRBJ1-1	SAWGPAGAF
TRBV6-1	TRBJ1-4	ASSDPGQGPV
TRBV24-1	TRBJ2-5	ATSDWAAEETQY
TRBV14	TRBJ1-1	ASSQAGGAF
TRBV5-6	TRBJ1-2	ASSTSGTGYRGYT
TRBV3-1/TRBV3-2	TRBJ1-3	ASSQAVDTIY
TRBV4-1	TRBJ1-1	ASSQDLEQPEAF
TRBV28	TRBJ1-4	ASSPFGGVVEKLF
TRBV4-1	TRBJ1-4	ASSQDSAGREKLF
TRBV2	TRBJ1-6	ASTRDSGNSPLH
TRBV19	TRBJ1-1	ASSIPTGVAEAF
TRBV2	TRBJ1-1	ATRTGANTEAF
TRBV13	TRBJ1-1	ASSLDRVRSQAF
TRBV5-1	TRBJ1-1	ASSPGDTLNTEAF
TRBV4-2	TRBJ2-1	ASSQDLTGTSGKLQF
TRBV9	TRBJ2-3	ASSPPSGGGTDTQY
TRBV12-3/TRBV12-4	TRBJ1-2	ASSWRDDYGYT
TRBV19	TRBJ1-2	ASHSRDRGLGYT
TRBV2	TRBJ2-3	ASRGGPGSFEQY
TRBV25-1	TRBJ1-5	ASSEWGPNQPQH
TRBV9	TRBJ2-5	ASSADTTGGETQY
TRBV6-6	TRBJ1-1	ASSVPGQENTEAF
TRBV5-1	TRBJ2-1	ASSYGDRANEQF